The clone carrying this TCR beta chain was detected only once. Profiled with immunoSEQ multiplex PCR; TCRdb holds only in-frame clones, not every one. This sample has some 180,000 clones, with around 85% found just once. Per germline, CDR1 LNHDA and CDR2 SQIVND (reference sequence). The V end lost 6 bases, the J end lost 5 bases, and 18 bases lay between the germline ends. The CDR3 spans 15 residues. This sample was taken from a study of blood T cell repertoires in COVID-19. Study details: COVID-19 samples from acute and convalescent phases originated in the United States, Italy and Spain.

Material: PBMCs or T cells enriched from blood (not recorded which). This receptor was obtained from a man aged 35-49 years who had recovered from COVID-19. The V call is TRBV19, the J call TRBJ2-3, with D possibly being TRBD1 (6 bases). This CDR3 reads CASRNRTWGLDTQYF. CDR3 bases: TGTGCCAGTAGAAATCGAACTTGGGGGCTAGATACGCAGTATTTT.